One and the same sample provided the 15 T cell receptor beta chains below, sequenced in a study of regulatory T cells in long-lasting Graves disease. Documented time point: newly diagnosed GD, antithyroid drugs for less than 3 months. The TCR library was made from RNA that had been extracted from PBMCs in TRIzol. Construction of the TCR beta libraries employed iRepertoire HTBI primers in conjunction with Arm-PCR of CDR3 regions. Via MiXCR, TCRdb re-called the multiplex PCR reads, giving one row per CDR3 protein. The sample contains roughly 350,000 distinct CDR3 sequences, 16% of which appear only once. These records were also assigned to another study, of T cells in Graves' hyperthyroidism and ophthalmopathy.

Sequences were derived from peripheral blood mononuclear cells (PBMCs), sampled at new diagnosis, from a patient treated with antithyroid drugs. The source is a man aged 35 to 55 with Graves disease.

This chain links TRBV6-1 with TRBJ1-1, with D perhaps TRBD1 (6 bases). V lost 2 bases and J 0 bases, leaving 10 bases between the germline ends. CDR1 MNHNS and CDR2 SASEGT come from the germline V gene. The CDR3 loop spans 15 amino acids. DNA of the CDR3: TGTGCCAGCAGTGAACTACAGGGATTGAACACTGAAGCTTTCTTT. It translates to CASSELQGLNTEAFF.

This clonotype was seen many times. V is TRBV20-1 and J is TRBJ1-5, with D perhaps matching TRBD1 (5 bases). The CDR3 is 15 amino acids. Trimming cost V 2 bases and J 0 bases, with 11 bases left between them. The germline gives CDR1 DFQATT, CDR2 SNEGSKA (reference sequence). CDR3: CSARFDSHSNQPQHF. The CDR3 nucleotides are TGCAGTGCTAGATTTGACAGCCATAGCAATCAGCCCCAGCATTTT.

This clonotype was detected ten times or more. The chain is built from TRBV18 and TRBJ2-1; D remains ambiguous. Trimming removed 1 base from V and 7 bases from J, with 8 bases in between. The germline CDR1 and CDR2 sequences are KGHSH and LQKENI. The CDR3 has 13 amino acids. CDR3: CASSPLSRNEQFF. DNA of the CDR3: TGTGCCAGCTCACCACTTTCGAGGAATGAGCAGTTCTTC.

V gene TRBV6-2 or TRBV6-3 combines with J gene TRBJ2-1; 8 nucleotides match TRBD1. The CDR3 loop spans 12 amino acids. Germline V gene sequence: CDR1 MNHEY, CDR2 SVGEGT. V was clipped by 4 bases and J by 12 bases; unmatched bases: 5. In nucleotides, the CDR3 is TGTGCCAGCAGTTTTCCTGGACAGGGGCAGTTCTTC. Encoded protein: CASSFPGQGQFF.

This clonotype has only a few counts. The gene calls are TRBV18 and TRBJ1-4; unclear D gene. Trimming took off 3 bases at V and 3 bases at J, with 8 bases between the two ends. The germline V gene encodes CDR1 KGHSH and CDR2 LQKENI. The length of the CDR3 is 14 residues. Here the CDR3 reads CASSPQAANEKLFF. CDR3 coding DNA: TGTGCCAGCTCACCTCAGGCCGCTAATGAAAAACTGTTTTTT.

A remark on this clonotype: At one end the junction does not follow the germline gene, possibly because of a read error. This chain links TRBV5-1 with TRBJ1-2, with D perhaps matching TRBD1 (6 bases). Germline CDR1 SGHRS, CDR2 YFSETQ. CDR3 size: 14 residues. CDR3 residues: CASRLAGQGSGYTF. CDR3 nucleotides: TGCGCCAGCCGCTTGGCGGGCCAGGGGAGCGGCTACACCTTC.

In its sample, this clonotype was seen many times. CDR3 sequence reads: CASSRKGSGPGSPLHF. In DNA, the CDR3 is TGTGCCAGCAGCCGTAAGGGTTCCGGGCCGGGTTCACCCCTCCACTTT. The V gene is TRBV9, the J gene TRBJ1-6; the D is unclear. The CDR3 consists of 16 residues. Trimming removed 4 bases at V and 9 bases at J, with 20 bases between. Germline V gene data show CDR1 as SGDLS and CDR2 as YYNGEE. Drawing the rest from reference TRBV9 and TRBJ1-6, the complete variable domain is DSGVTQTPKHLITATGQRVTLRCSPRSGDLSVYWYQQSLDQGLQFLIQYYNGEERAKGNILERFSAQQFPDLHSELNLSSLELGDSALYFCASSRKGSGPGSPLHFGNGTRLTVT.

This clonotype has at least ten counts. The V and J genes are TRBV5-5 and TRBJ1-1; D is possibly TRBD1 (6 bases). The CDR3 loop spans 14 amino acids. Germline V lookup: CDR1 SGHKS, CDR2 YYEKEE (reference sequence). V dropped 4 bases and J dropped 3 bases, with 13 bases sitting between them. For the CDR3, the DNA is TGTGCCAGCAGCCCCTACAGGGTTGACACTGAAGCTTTCTTT. Translated: CASSPYRVDTEAFF.

This clonotype was counted ten times or more. The chain is built from TRBV28 and TRBJ2-3, with 7 nucleotides matching TRBD1. Germline V gene sequence: CDR1 MDHEN, CDR2 SYDVKM. The CDR3 spans 13 residues. The trim removed 7 bases at V and 5 bases at J, leaving 6 bases unmatched. The CDR3 is CASITTGRDTQYF. CDR3 nucleotides: TGTGCCAGCATAACGACAGGGCGAGATACGCAGTATTTT.

This clonotype occurred many times. The chain combines TRBV5-1 with TRBJ2-2; TRBD2 might be the D (6 bases). CDR1 is SGHRS and CDR2 is YFSETQ in the germline V gene. The CDR3 length is 14 residues. Trimming stripped 5 bases from V and 4 bases from J, with 12 bases between. CDR3 bases: TGCGCCAGCAGTAGGGGACTTACCACCGGGGAGCTGTTTTTT. Translated, it gives CASSRGLTTGELFF.

This clonotype was counted a few times. The genes are TRBV19 and TRBJ1-1, with unresolved D. The CDR3 has 15 residues. V dropped 3 bases and J dropped 7 bases, with 18 bases sitting between them. The germline CDR1 and CDR2 sequences are LNHDA and SQIVND (reference sequence). The CDR3 is CASSIFPPGIHEAFF. Written as DNA, the CDR3 is TGTGCCAGTAGTATCTTCCCCCCAGGAATCCATGAAGCTTTCTTT.

This clonotype was found a few times. The chain joins TRBV3-1 to TRBJ1-4, with 9 bases fitting TRBD1. Trimming removed 2 bases from V and 7 bases from J; junction bases left unmatched: 5. CDR3 length: 15 residues. CDR1 is LGHDT and CDR2 is YNNKEL in the germline V gene (reference sequence). CDR3 sequence: CASSQTGTGSEKLFF. CDR3 bases: TGTGCCAGCAGCCAAACCGGGACAGGGAGTGAAAAACTGTTTTTT.

In its sample, this clonotype was seen many times. The rearrangement joins TRBV5-1 to TRBJ2-7; TRBD1 agrees at 7 bases. CDR1 and CDR2 (germline): SGHRS, YFSETQ. The CDR3 runs to 15 residues. V was clipped by 4 bases and J by 0 bases; unmatched bases: 7. The CDR3 reads CASSKGTVDSYEQYF. CDR3 coding DNA: TGCGCCAGCAGCAAAGGGACAGTGGACTCCTACGAGCAGTACTTC.

This clonotype was seen ten or more times. V gene TRBV2 combines with J gene TRBJ1-2; D perhaps matches TRBD1 (5 bases). Germline-derived CDR1 and CDR2 are SNHLY and FYNNEI. Trimming took off 0 bases at V and 0 bases at J, with 14 bases between the two ends. The CDR3 consists of 17 residues. The CDR3 loop is CASSEAPVAGTNYGYTF. Written as DNA, the CDR3 is TGTGCCAGCAGTGAAGCGCCAGTGGCAGGGACTAACTATGGCTACACCTTC. The full variable domain, completed using reference TRBV2 and TRBJ1-2, is EPEVTQTPSHQVTQMGQEVILRCVPISNHLYFYWYRQILGQKVEFLVSFYNNEISEKSEIFDDQFSVERPDGSNFTLKIRSTKLEDSAMYFCASSEAPVAGTNYGYTFGSGTRLTVV.

This chain uses TRBV11-2 with TRBJ1-1, with D tentatively TRBD1 (6 bases). The V gene's germline CDR1 is SGHAT and CDR2 FQNNGV. The CDR3 spans 14 residues. The V gene lost 0 bases and the J gene lost 7 bases, with 12 bases spanning the gap. CDR3 in amino acids: CASSLDRGAREAFF. The CDR3 bases are TGTGCCAGCAGCTTAGATCGGGGGGCCCGTGAAGCTTTCTTT. The whole variable domain, remainder taken from reference TRBV11-2 and TRBJ1-1, is EAGVAQSPRYKIIEKRQSVAFWCNPISGHATLYWYQQILGQGPKLLIQFQNNGVVDDSQLPKDRFSAERLKGVDSTLKIQPAKLEDSAVYLCASSLDRGAREAFFGQGTRLTVV.